The 9 T cell receptor beta chains below were found in one sample sequenced in a study of response to subunit inactivated influenza vaccine. A single record per CDR3 protein comes from TCRdb applying MiXCR to the RT-PCR reads. Here the sample spans fewer than 350,000 distinct CDR3 sequences, just over 20% being singletons. The starting material was PBMCs from blood, obtained 21 months after vaccination. The receptor source for this set is a man between 50 and 70 years old who received an inactivated influenza vaccine.

J is TRBJ1-2 and V is TRBV5-1, with 8 bases that match TRBD1. V shed 6 bases and J 4 bases; nucleotides not matched to a gene: 11. Looked up from germline, CDR1 is SGHRS and CDR2 is YFSETQ. The CDR3 spans 15 residues. CDR3 sequence: CASNTGDRTSYGYTF. CDR3 sequence (DNA): TGCGCCAGCAACACCGGGGACAGGACGTCCTATGGCTACACCTTC.

The chain combines TRBV28 with TRBJ2-5, with a possible D match to TRBD2 (5 bases). Germline-derived CDR1 and CDR2 are MDHEN and SYDVKM. CDR3 length equals 13 residues. Between the trimmed V and J ends, which lost 6 bases and 0 bases, there was a span of 8 bases. The chain's CDR3 is CASRLVYQETQYF. The CDR3 nucleotides are TGTGCCAGCAGACTAGTTTACCAAGAGACCCAGTACTTC.

This clonotype turned up a few times. This sequence joins TRBV27 and TRBJ2-7, with D hard to call. Germline CDR1 is MNHEY and CDR2 is SMNVEV (reference sequence). The CDR3 totals 13 residues. V dropped 6 bases and J dropped 0 bases, with 9 bases sitting between them. The chain's CDR3 is CASRMESSYEQYF. CDR3 DNA: TGTGCCAGCAGAATGGAAAGCTCCTACGAGCAGTACTTC.

This clonotype has only a few counts. The chain is built from TRBV7-9 and TRBJ1-4; TRBD1 matches at 8 bases. Unmatched junction bases numbered 4, after V lost 5 bases and J lost 2 bases. Germline CDR1 SEHNR, CDR2 FQNEAQ (reference sequence). The CDR3 runs 15 residues. CDR3 bases: TGTGCCAGCAGCACCCGGACAGGGACTAATGAAAAACTGTTTTTT. Its translation: CASSTRTGTNEKLFF.

The chain carries TRBV7-9 and TRBJ1-1; no clear D gene. This CDR3 contains 14 residues. The germline V and J ends were trimmed by 3 bases and 2 bases, with 10 bases remaining between them. CDR1 and CDR2 (germline): SEHNR, FQNEAQ (reference sequence). CDR3 sequence (DNA): TGTGCCAGCAGCTTCCCCCGCCGTAACACTGAAGCTTTCTTT. This sequence encodes CASSFPRRNTEAFF.

This chain uses TRBV6-5 with TRBJ1-5; D not resolved. The CDR3 length is 13 residues. V was pared by 3 bases and J by 7 bases, with 10 bases between. CDR1 MNHEY and CDR2 SVGAGI come from the germline V gene. The CDR3 reads CASSYRGEQPQHF. In DNA, the CDR3 is TGTGCCAGCAGTTATCGCGGGGAACAGCCCCAGCATTTT.

The chain has TRBV7-2 and TRBJ2-1; TRBD2 matches 9 bases. Looked up from germline, CDR1 is SGHTA and CDR2 is FQGNSA. This CDR3 comprises 14 residues. J was trimmed by 8 bases and V by 5 bases; bases with no gene match: 7. As DNA, the CDR3 is TGTGCCAGCAGCCGAGCGGGGGGTTTTGATGAGCAGTTCTTC. This gives the protein CASSRAGGFDEQFF.

The chain combines TRBV7-2 with TRBJ2-7; no clear D. Between the trimmed V and J ends, which lost 0 bases and 2 bases, there was a span of 11 bases. This CDR3 has 15 residues. CDR1 is SGHTA and CDR2 is FQGNSA in the germline V gene. DNA of the CDR3: TGTGCCAGCAGCTTAGCCCGCTCCTTGCCCTACGAGCAGTACTTC. Translated: CASSLARSLPYEQYF.

The rearrangement uses TRBV20-1 and TRBJ1-5; no clear D. The V end was cut by 1 base, the J end by 2 bases, with 12 bases between. The CDR3 spans 15 residues. The germline V gene encodes CDR1 DFQATT and CDR2 SNEGSKA (reference sequence). The CDR3 loop reads CSARVGSAGNQPQHF. The DNA of the CDR3 is TGCAGTGCTAGAGTCGGGTCGGCAGGCAATCAGCCCCAGCATTTT.